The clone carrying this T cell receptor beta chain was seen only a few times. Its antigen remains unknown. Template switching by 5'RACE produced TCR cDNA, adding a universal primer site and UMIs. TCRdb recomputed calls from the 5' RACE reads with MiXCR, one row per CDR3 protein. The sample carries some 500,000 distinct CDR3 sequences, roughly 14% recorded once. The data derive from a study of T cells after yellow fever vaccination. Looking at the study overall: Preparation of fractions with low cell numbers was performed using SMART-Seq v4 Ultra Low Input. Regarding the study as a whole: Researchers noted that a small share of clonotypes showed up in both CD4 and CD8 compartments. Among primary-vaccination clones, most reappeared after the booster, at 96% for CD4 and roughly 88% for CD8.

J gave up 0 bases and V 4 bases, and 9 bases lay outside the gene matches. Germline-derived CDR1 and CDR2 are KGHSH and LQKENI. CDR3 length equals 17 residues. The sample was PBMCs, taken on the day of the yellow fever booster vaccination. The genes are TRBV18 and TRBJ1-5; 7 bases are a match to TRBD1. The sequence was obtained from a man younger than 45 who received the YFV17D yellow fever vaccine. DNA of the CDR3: TGTGCCAGCTCACGGCAGGGGGGCGTTTATAGCAATCAGCCCCAGCATTTT. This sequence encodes CASSRQGGVYSNQPQHF.